These 23 T cell receptor beta chains were sequenced from one sample in a study of cytomegalovirus exposure and HLA in healthy donors. Vbeta (60) and Jbeta (13) primers were used in the PCR. Assay: immunoSEQ multiplex PCR; the TCRdb copy retains only in-frame clones and omits some. The profile shows about 160,000 clones, roughly 80% of them singletons. The specimen was PBMCs. All receptors derive from a man aged 25 to 40 in good health and CMV-seronegative.

Written as DNA, the CDR3 is TGTGCCAGCAGCTTAGGAGCGGCCACTGAAGCTTTCTTT. It encodes CASSLGAATEAFF. The chain joins TRBV13 to TRBJ1-1, with D unclear. The CDR3 has 13 amino acids. Trimming left V 0 bases short and J 4 bases short, with 6 bases between. Germline-derived CDR1 and CDR2 are PRHDT and FYEKMQ (reference sequence). Looking up the rest from reference TRBV13 and TRBJ1-1 gives the full variable domain: AAGVIQSPRHLIKEKRETATLKCYPIPRHDTVYWYQQGPGQDPQFLISFYEKMQSDKGSIPDRFSAQQFSDYHSELNMSSLELGDSALYFCASSLGAATEAFFGQGTRLTVV.

The genes are TRBV19 and TRBJ1-5; 8 nucleotides align to TRBD1. This CDR3 has 15 residues. CDR1 and CDR2 from the germline V gene are LNHDA and SQIVND (reference sequence). Trimming at V came to 2 bases and at J to 4 bases, leaving 4 bases not matched to a gene. CDR3 nucleotides: TGTGCCAGTAGTATAAGGACAGGGACTAATCAGCCCCAGCATTTT. It codes for CASSIRTGTNQPQHF. The variable domain in full, completed from reference TRBV19 and TRBJ1-5, reads DGGITQSPKYLFRKEGQNVTLSCEQNLNHDAMYWYRQDPGQGLRLIYYSQIVNDFQKGDIAEGYSVSREKKESFPLTVTSAQKNPTAFYLCASSIRTGTNQPQHFGDGTRLSIL.

This chain uses TRBV7-9 with TRBJ1-2, with D unclear. Trimming took 2 bases from V and 6 from J, leaving 16 bases between them. This CDR3 comprises 15 residues. CDR1 and CDR2 from the germline V gene are SEHNR and FQNEAQ (reference sequence). CDR3 region: CASSLRTGISDGYTF. CDR3 nucleotide sequence: TGTGCCAGCAGCTTACGAACGGGAATAAGCGATGGCTACACCTTC.

This clone was found a few times. The rearrangement joins TRBV19 to TRBJ1-2, with D tentatively TRBD1 (5 bases). Looked up from germline, CDR1 is LNHDA and CDR2 is SQIVND (reference sequence). V was clipped by 5 bases and J by 2 bases, with 15 bases between them. The CDR3 sequence is 15 residues long. CDR3 region: CASSGPWRGNYGYTF. CDR3 nucleotide sequence: TGTGCCAGTAGTGGCCCCTGGAGGGGCAACTATGGCTACACCTTC.

This chain links TRBV4-3 with TRBJ1-1; 7 bases map to TRBD1. The CDR3 covers 14 residues. Germline CDR1 and CDR2: LGHNA and YSLEER. The V gene end was trimmed by 2 bases and the J gene end by 3 bases; junction bases not matched to a gene: 3. The CDR3: CASSQMTGYTEAFF. CDR3 bases: TGCGCCAGCAGCCAAATGACAGGGTACACTGAAGCTTTCTTT.

This chain connects TRBV18 to TRBJ1-2; D gene unclear. In germline, CDR1 is KGHSH, CDR2 LQKENI. Trimming pared 3 bases from V and 4 bases from J, leaving 12 bases between. CDR3 length: 14 residues. This chain's CDR3 is CASSPSGGGYGYTF. The CDR3 DNA reads TGTGCCAGCTCACCGTCCGGCGGCGGCTATGGCTACACCTTC.

This clone occurred a few times. This chain links TRBV7-3 with TRBJ1-1; 8 bases match TRBD1. Germline CDR1 SGHTA, CDR2 FQGTGA. This CDR3 comprises 13 residues. J was trimmed by 2 bases and V by 8 bases; bases with no gene match: 4. CDR3 DNA sequence: TGTGCCAGCTTCTCAGGGGGCAACACTGAAGCTTTCTTT. Amino acid sequence: CASFSGGNTEAFF.

The chain joins TRBV28 to TRBJ1-1; D not resolved. Trimming took 2 bases from V and 6 from J, leaving 7 bases between them. The germline gives CDR1 MDHEN, CDR2 SYDVKM. The CDR3 runs to 12 residues. This chain's CDR3 is CASSLGRPEAFF. CDR3 coding DNA: TGTGCCAGCAGTTTAGGCCGTCCTGAAGCTTTCTTT.

The chain links TRBV7-2 to TRBJ1-1, with D tentatively TRBD1 (6 bases). Trimming removed 5 bases from V and 2 bases from J, with 21 bases in between. This CDR3 region has 17 residues. Germline lookup yields CDR1 SGHTA and CDR2 FQGNSA. The CDR3 region has the DNA TGTGCCAGCAGCCCCGGGGGGGCCCCAGACCTCAACACTGAAGCTTTCTTT. As protein: CASSPGGAPDLNTEAFF.

The chain carries TRBV9 and TRBJ1-5; 8 bases line up with TRBD1. V was pared by 3 bases and J by 4 bases, with 9 bases of the junction left unmatched. The V gene's germline CDR1 is SGDLS and CDR2 YYNGEE. This CDR3 is 16 amino acids long. The CDR3 reads CASSDRRTGLNQPQHF. CDR3 bases: TGTGCCAGCAGCGACCGGAGGACAGGGCTGAATCAGCCCCAGCATTTT.

This chain uses TRBV10-1 with TRBJ2-5; 10 bases fit TRBD1. Germline CDR1 and CDR2: WNHNN and SYGVQD (reference sequence). Trimming at V came to 4 bases and at J to 6 bases, leaving 5 bases not matched to a gene. CDR3 size: 14 residues. CDR3 in amino acids: CASSGGQGSQTQYF. The CDR3 DNA reads TGCGCCAGCAGTGGGGGACAGGGGTCGCAGACCCAGTACTTC.

As concerns this clone: One end of the junction varies from germline; a read error may be responsible. The V call is TRBV15, the J call TRBJ1-1, with D unclear. This CDR3 comprises 15 residues. Germline CDR1 and CDR2: LNHNV and YYDKDF (reference sequence). Written as DNA, the CDR3 is TGTGTCACCAGCAGAGATCAAATCATGAACACTGAAGCTTTCTTT. Translated, it gives CVTSRDQIMNTEAFF.

This clone was counted a few times. V is TRBV7-9 and J is TRBJ1-1, with unresolved D. Looked up from germline, CDR1 is SEHNR and CDR2 is FQNEAQ (reference sequence). This CDR3 contains 14 residues. V was clipped by 4 bases and J by 1 base, with 10 bases between them. CDR3 residues: CASSSTRRNTEAFF. CDR3 nucleotide sequence: TGTGCCAGCAGCTCAACACGGAGGAACACTGAAGCTTTCTTT.

The chain employs TRBV7-9 and TRBJ1-3, with D possibly TRBD1 on 5 matching bases. Trimming left V 4 bases short and J 4 bases short, with 11 bases between. The CDR3 sequence is 14 residues long. Per germline, CDR1 SEHNR and CDR2 FQNEAQ (reference sequence). The CDR3, as DNA: TGTGCCAGCAGCTATCGTCAGGGAGGAAACACCATATATTTT. Its protein is CASSYRQGGNTIYF.

This chain links TRBV25-1 with TRBJ1-2; the D is unclear. The CDR3 consists of 15 residues. Trimming pared 4 bases from V and 7 bases from J, leaving 19 bases between. CDR1 and CDR2 from the germline V gene are MGHDK and SYGVNS. CDR3 residues: CASSALENSPFGYTF. CDR3 DNA sequence: TGTGCCAGCAGTGCGTTAGAGAACTCACCTTTTGGCTACACCTTC.

This chain links TRBV30 with TRBJ1-2; D perhaps matches TRBD1 (5 bases). CDR3 size: 12 residues. CDR1 GTSNPN and CDR2 SVGIG come from the germline V gene (reference sequence). V lost 3 bases to trimming and J lost 8 bases, with 13 bases between them. In nucleotides, the CDR3 is TGTGCCTGGAGGGAGCAGGGTCGGGGCTACACCTTC. Translation gives CAWREQGRGYTF.

The rearrangement links TRBV4-3 to TRBJ1-2; D uncertain. Trimming took 0 bases from V and 6 from J, leaving 8 bases between them. The CDR3 runs to 13 residues. Germline loops: CDR1 LGHNA, CDR2 YSLEER. CDR3 nucleotides: TGCGCCAGCAGCCAAGATTCCGGGAATGGCTACACCTTC. Translating it yields CASSQDSGNGYTF.

V is TRBV7-2 and J is TRBJ1-2; TRBD1 aligns across 7 bases. The CDR3 extends over 15 amino acids. J was trimmed by 2 bases and V by 2 bases; bases with no gene match: 5. CDR1 is SGHTA and CDR2 is FQGNSA in the germline V gene. In nucleotides, the CDR3 is TGTGCCAGCAGCTTAACCCTGGACAGGAACTATGGCTACACCTTC. The encoded protein is CASSLTLDRNYGYTF.

The chain joins TRBV6-5 to TRBJ2-7, with TRBD1 as a possible D gene (6 bases). This CDR3 has 15 residues. The germline CDR1 and CDR2 sequences are MNHEY and SVGAGI. V was shortened by 4 bases and J by 3 bases, with 16 bases between the two germline ends. The CDR3, as DNA: TGTGCCAGCAGTTCCGACAGGTGGCCCTTCTACGAGCAGTACTTC. Translating it yields CASSSDRWPFYEQYF.

The chain has TRBV5-6 and TRBJ2-1; TRBD1 matches 9 bases. The CDR3 consists of 15 residues. Germline V gene sequence: CDR1 SGHDT, CDR2 YYEEEE. V trimming: 5 bases; J trimming: 5 bases; junction bases outside the gene matches: 8. This CDR3 is CASSFPGQGHNEQFF. CDR3 sequence (DNA): TGTGCCAGCAGTTTTCCGGGACAGGGTCACAATGAGCAGTTCTTC.

CDR3 in amino acids: CATSGPPEGGWDNEQFF. The CDR3 DNA is TGTGCCACCAGCGGACCCCCAGAGGGGGGGTGGGACAATGAGCAGTTCTTC. The chain has TRBV15 and TRBJ2-1, with TRBD2 as a possible D gene (7 bases). CDR3 length: 17 residues. CDR1 and CDR2 from the germline V gene are LNHNV and YYDKDF (reference sequence). Trimming left V 5 bases short and J 5 bases short, with 22 bases between.

This chain connects TRBV6-4 to TRBJ2-3, with TRBD2 matching 10 bases. Germline CDR1 MRHNA, CDR2 SNTAGT. Trimming removed 2 bases from V and 3 bases from J; junction bases left unmatched: 14. The CDR3 totals 19 residues. The DNA of the CDR3 is TGTGCCAGCAGTGACAGGTCGGCTAGCGGGAGACCGAGTACAGATACGCAGTATTTT. Translating gives CASSDRSASGRPSTDTQYF.

The chain couples TRBV7-9 to TRBJ1-2; unclear D gene. Germline lookup yields CDR1 SEHNR and CDR2 FQNEAQ (reference sequence). The CDR3 runs 15 residues. Deletions cut 1 base from V and 5 bases from J, with 14 bases between. CDR3 amino acids: CASSLGEAYGYGYTF. CDR3 nucleotide sequence: TGTGCCAGCAGCTTAGGGGAGGCCTACGGGTATGGCTACACCTTC.